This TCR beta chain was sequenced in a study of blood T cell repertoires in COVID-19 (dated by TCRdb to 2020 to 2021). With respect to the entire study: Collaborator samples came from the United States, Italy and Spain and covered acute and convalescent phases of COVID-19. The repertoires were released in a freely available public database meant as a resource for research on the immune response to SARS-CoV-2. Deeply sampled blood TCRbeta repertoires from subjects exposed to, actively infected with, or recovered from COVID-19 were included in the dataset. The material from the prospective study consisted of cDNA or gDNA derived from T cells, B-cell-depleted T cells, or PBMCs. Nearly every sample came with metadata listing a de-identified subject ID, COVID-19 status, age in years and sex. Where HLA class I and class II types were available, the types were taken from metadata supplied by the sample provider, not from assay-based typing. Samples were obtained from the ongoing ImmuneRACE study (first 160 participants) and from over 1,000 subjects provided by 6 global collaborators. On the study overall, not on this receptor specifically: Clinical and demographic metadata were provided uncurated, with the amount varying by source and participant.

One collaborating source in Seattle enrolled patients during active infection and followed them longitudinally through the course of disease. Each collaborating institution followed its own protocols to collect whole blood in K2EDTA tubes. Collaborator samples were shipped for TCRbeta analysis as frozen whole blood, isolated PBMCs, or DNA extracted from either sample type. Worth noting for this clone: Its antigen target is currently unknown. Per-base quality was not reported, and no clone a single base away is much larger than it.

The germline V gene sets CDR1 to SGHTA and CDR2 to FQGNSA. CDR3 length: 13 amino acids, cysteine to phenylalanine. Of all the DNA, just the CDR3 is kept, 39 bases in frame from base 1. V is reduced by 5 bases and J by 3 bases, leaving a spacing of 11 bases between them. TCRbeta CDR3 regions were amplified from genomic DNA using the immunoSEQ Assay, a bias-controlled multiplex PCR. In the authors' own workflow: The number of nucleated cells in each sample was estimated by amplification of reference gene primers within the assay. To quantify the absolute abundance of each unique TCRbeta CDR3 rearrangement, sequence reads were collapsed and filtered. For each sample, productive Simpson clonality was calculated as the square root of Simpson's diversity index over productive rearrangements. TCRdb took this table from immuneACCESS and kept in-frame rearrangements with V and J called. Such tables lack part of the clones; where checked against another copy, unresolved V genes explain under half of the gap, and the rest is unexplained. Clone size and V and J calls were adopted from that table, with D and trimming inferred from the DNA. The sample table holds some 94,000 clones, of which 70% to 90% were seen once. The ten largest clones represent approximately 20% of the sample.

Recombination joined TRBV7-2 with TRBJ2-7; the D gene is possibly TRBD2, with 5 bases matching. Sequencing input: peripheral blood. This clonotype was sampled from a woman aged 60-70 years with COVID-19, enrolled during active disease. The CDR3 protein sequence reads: CASSQARDYEQYF. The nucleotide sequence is TGTGCCAGCAGCCAGGCGAGGGACTACGAGCAGTACTTC.